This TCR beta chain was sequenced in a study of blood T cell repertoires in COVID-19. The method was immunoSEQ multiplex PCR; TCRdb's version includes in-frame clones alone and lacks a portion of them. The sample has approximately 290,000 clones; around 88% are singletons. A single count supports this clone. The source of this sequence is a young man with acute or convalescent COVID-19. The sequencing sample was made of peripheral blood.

The CDR3 loop is CASNGERMNTEAFF. The CDR3 DNA reads TGTGCCAGTAACGGAGAAAGAATGAACACTGAAGCTTTCTTT. This chain joins TRBV19 and TRBJ1-1; D ambiguous. From germline, CDR1 is LNHDA and CDR2 SQIVND (reference sequence). Trimming shortened V by 7 bases and J by 0 bases, and 12 bases separated the two germline ends. This CDR3 is built from 14 residues.